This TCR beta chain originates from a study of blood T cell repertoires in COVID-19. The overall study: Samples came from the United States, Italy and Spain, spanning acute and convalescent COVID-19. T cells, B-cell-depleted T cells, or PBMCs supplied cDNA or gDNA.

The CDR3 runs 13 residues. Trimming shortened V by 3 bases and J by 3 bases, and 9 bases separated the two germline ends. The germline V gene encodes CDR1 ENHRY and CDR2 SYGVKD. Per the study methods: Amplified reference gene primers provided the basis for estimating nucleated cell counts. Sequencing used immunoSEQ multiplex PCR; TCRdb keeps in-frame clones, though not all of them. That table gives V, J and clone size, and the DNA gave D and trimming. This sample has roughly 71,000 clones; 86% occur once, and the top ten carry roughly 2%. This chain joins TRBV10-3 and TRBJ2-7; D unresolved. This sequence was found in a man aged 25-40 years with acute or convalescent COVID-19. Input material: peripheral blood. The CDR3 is CAISDSRSYEQYV. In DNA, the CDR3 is TGTGCCATCAGTGACTCGCGGAGCTACGAGCAGTACGTC.